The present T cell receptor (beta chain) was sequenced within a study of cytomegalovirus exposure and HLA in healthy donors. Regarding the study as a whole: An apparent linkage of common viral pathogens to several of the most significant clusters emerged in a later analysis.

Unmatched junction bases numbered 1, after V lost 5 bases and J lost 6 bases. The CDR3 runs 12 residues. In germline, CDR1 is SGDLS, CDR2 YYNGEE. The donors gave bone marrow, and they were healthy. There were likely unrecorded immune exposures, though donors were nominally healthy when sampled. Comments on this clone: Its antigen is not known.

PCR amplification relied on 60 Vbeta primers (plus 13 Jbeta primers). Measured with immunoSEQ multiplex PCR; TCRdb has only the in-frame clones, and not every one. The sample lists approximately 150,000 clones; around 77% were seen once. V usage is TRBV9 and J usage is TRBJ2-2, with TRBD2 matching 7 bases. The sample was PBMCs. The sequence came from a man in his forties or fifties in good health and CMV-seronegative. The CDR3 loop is CASRGGAGELFF. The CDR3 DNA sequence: TGTGCCAGCAGGGGGGGGGCCGGGGAGCTGTTTTTT.